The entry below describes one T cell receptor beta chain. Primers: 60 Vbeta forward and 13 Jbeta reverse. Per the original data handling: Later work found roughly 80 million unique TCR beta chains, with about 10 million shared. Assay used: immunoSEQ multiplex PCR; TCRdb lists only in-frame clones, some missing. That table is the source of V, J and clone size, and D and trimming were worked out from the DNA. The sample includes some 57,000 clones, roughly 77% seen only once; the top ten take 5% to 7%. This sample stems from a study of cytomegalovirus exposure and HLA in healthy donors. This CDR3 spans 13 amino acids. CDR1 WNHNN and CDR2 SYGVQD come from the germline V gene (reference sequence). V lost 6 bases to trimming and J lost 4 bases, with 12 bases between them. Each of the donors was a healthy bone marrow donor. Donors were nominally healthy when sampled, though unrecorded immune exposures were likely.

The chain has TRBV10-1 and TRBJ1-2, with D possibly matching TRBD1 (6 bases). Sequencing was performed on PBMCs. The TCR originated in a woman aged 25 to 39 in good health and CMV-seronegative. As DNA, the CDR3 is TGCGCCAGCAGCTCGCAGGGGACCTATGGCTACACCTTC. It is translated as CASSSQGTYGYTF.